This T cell receptor (beta chain) was recovered during a study of T cells in Graves' hyperthyroidism and ophthalmopathy. Regarding the study as a whole: The blood repertoire included most of the expanded thyroid clonotypes above 0.001.

This clonotype was recorded a few times. Its cognate antigen is unknown. The study left out patients who had uncontrolled infection, other autoimmune disease, pregnancy or lactation. Every diagnosis used clinical symptoms, serum thyroxine and TRAb, thyroid ultrasound and orbital computed tomography. PBMCs stemmed from 10 ml fresh peripheral blood. Amplified TCR beta CDR3 regions came from RNA transcripts. First-round RT-PCR with HTBI primers amplified the TCR CDR3 region. Using its own MiXCR run on the multiplex PCR reads, TCRdb lists one record per CDR3 protein. The table includes 500,000 to 600,000 distinct CDR3 sequences, around 20% detected once. This CDR3 is 14 amino acids long. Per the germline V gene, CDR1 is SEHNR and CDR2 is FQNEAQ (reference sequence). V lost 3 bases and J lost 6, with 12 bases in between.

Sequenced material: blood. The TCR comes from a man aged 40-49 years with Graves' ophthalmopathy. The J gene is TRBJ2-1, the V gene TRBV7-9; tentatively, D is TRBD1 (5 bases). For the CDR3, the DNA is TGTGCCAGCAGCTTGCTAACTGACAGCAATGAGCAGTTCTTC. It codes for CASSLLTDSNEQFF.